What follows are 11 T cell receptor beta chains derived from one specimen sequenced in a study of human T cells and chemical hapten exposure. TCRdb ran MiXCR on the RACE reads and lists one entry per CDR3 protein. The sample carries 80,000 to 95,000 distinct CDR3 sequences, approximately 10% recorded once. Time point noted: patch test 2, 6 weeks after DPC sensitization. Documented treatment: therapeutic diphenylcyclopropenone sensitization with weekly scalp DPC. The material sequenced was whole blood, taken in connection with sensitization to the hapten diphenylcyclopropenone (DPC). These receptors originate from a middle-aged man with alopecia areata. Some clones in this sample may be carry-over from other donors' samples.

Many counts were recorded for this clonotype. This chain joins TRBV28 and TRBJ2-7; D could derive from TRBD1 or TRBD2 (5 bases each). The CDR3 loop spans 12 amino acids. CDR1 and CDR2 from the germline V gene are MDHEN and SYDVKM. Trimming cost V 9 bases and J 2 bases, with 11 bases left between them. The CDR3 here is CASRGRAYEQYF. The DNA of the CDR3 is TGTGCCAGTCGGGGCAGGGCCTACGAGCAGTACTTC.

At least ten counts were recorded for this clonotype. V is TRBV12-3 or TRBV12-4 and J is TRBJ2-7; D may match TRBD1 or TRBD2 (6 bases each). Trimming left V 6 bases short and J 4 bases short, with 13 bases between. The CDR3 is 13 amino acids. The chain's CDR3 is CASSPRGVYEQYF. The CDR3 DNA reads as TGTGCCAGCAGCCCGAGGGGGGTTTACGAGCAGTACTTC.

This clonotype was picked up a small number of times. The chain has TRBV20-1 and TRBJ2-1, with D possibly being TRBD2 (6 bases). This CDR3 comprises 15 residues. Trimming pared 5 bases from V and 5 bases from J, leaving 19 bases between. Germline V CDR1 and CDR2: DFQATT, SNEGSKA (reference sequence). CDR3 sequence: CSALNRLVVDNEQFF. The CDR3 region has the DNA TGCAGTGCTTTGAATAGACTAGTCGTCGACAATGAGCAGTTCTTC.

This clonotype has at least ten counts. The chain recombines TRBV5-1 with TRBJ2-1, with 9 bases matching TRBD1. Germline assignment: CDR1 SGHRS and CDR2 YFSETQ. This CDR3 has 13 residues. The V gene end was trimmed by 4 bases and the J gene end by 4 bases; junction bases not matched to a gene: 0. The CDR3 nucleotides read TGCGCCAGCAGCGGGACAGGGTACAATGAGCAGTTCTTC. This translates into CASSGTGYNEQFF.

V and J are TRBV7-2 and TRBJ1-6; tentative D call: TRBD1 (6 bases). Per germline, CDR1 SGHTA and CDR2 FQGNSA. There are 15 residues in the CDR3. Trimming removed 7 bases from V and 8 bases from J, with 18 bases in between. The CDR3: CASTNGGRVDSPLHF. CDR3 nucleotide sequence: TGTGCCAGCACCAACGGGGGCAGGGTAGATTCACCCCTCCACTTT.

This clonotype was seen many times. The chain combines TRBV6-1 with TRBJ1-2, with D hard to call. The ends were cut back, 0 bases at V and 8 bases at J, with 25 bases in the middle. The length of the CDR3 is 18 residues. CDR1 MNHNS and CDR2 SASEGT come from the germline V gene. For the CDR3, the DNA is TGTGCCAGCAGTGAAGCCCAGTCCCGGGCCCGTTCACCACAAGGCTACACCTTC. Residues: CASSEAQSRARSPQGYTF.

This clonotype was seen repeatedly, ten times or more. V and J are TRBV28 and TRBJ2-3; no firm D call. The V and J ends lost 6 bases and 0 bases respectively, with 4 bases between them. The CDR3 contains 12 residues. Germline-derived CDR1 and CDR2 are MDHEN and SYDVKM. The CDR3 coding sequence is TGTGCCAGCAGCTTAAGCACAGATACGCAGTATTTT. It is translated as CASSLSTDTQYF.

The V call is TRBV6-1, the J call TRBJ2-7; D is possibly TRBD2 (5 bases). V was pared by 0 bases and J by 3 bases, with 6 bases between. Germline CDR1 and CDR2: MNHNS and SASEGT. CDR3 length: 13 residues. The CDR3, as DNA: TGTGCCAGCAGTGAAGCGGAGGACTACGAGCAGTACGTC. It is translated as CASSEAEDYEQYV.

CDR3 sequence (DNA): TGTGCCTGGATGGGGGGATTAAACTATGGCTACACCTTC. It translates to CAWMGGLNYGYTF. The rearrangement uses TRBV30 and TRBJ1-2, with D possibly matching TRBD1 (5 bases). Trimming removed 4 bases from V and 2 bases from J, with 11 bases in between. This CDR3 has 13 amino acids. From germline, CDR1 is GTSNPN and CDR2 SVGIG (reference sequence).

The chain combines TRBV7-2 with TRBJ2-1; 10 bases match TRBD2. Per germline, CDR1 SGHTA and CDR2 FQGNSA. This CDR3 is built from 14 residues. J gave up 10 bases and V 5 bases, and 8 bases lay outside the gene matches. CDR3 loop: CASSPRGSGGEQFF. The DNA for the CDR3 is TGTGCCAGCAGCCCCCGGGGTAGCGGGGGGGAGCAGTTCTTC.

This clonotype has only a few counts. J is TRBJ2-3 and V is TRBV11-2; TRBD2 aligns across 13 bases. The germline V gene has CDR1 SGHAT and CDR2 FQNNGV. The length of the CDR3 is 17 residues. J gave up 4 bases and V 2 bases, and 6 bases lay outside the gene matches. The CDR3 DNA reads as TGTGCCAGCAGCTTAAATCCTACTAGCGGGAGGGCAGATACGCAGTATTTT. Its protein is CASSLNPTSGRADTQYF.